This is a list of T cell receptor beta chains from one sample in a study of control samples from healthy donors and cancer patients. Only in-frame clones appear in the TCRdb table, and some are missing; sequencing was by immunoSEQ multiplex PCR. Seen here are around 53,000 clones, around 87% observed once, and the top ten hold 11% to 15%. The sequenced material came from PBMCs. The receptor source for this set is a man in his fifties or sixties with head and neck cancer. The CDR3 runs from the conserved cysteine through the conserved F or W. The D gene is left open where the match is weak.

DNA,CDR3,V,J,D
TGTGCCAGTAACATAGACTATAGCAATCAGCCCCAGCATTTT,CASNIDYSNQPQHF,TRBV19,TRBJ1-5,.
TGTGCCAGCAGCCGAACACCCCCCACTAGCGGGGGGGCCTACGAGCAGTACTTC,CASSRTPPTSGGAYEQYF,TRBV3-1/TRBV3-2,TRBJ2-7,TRBD2
TGCAGTGCTAGTTCGGACAGGGATAGATATAGCAATCAGCCCCAGCATTTT,CSASSDRDRYSNQPQHF,TRBV20-1,TRBJ1-5,TRBD1
TGTGCCAGCAGCCAAGGAGGGAACTACGAGCAGTACTTC,CASSQGGNYEQYF,TRBV3-1/TRBV3-2,TRBJ2-7,.
TGTGCCAGCCTCTCTCAGGAACCCGCCCTGGAGGGCTACACCTTC,CASLSQEPALEGYTF,TRBV7-9,TRBJ1-2,.
TGTGCCAGTAGTATAGGGAAGGGGGCCGGGAACACTGAAGCTTTCTTT,CASSIGKGAGNTEAFF,TRBV19,TRBJ1-1,TRBD1
TGTGCCAGCTCAGGGTCCTCTGGGGCCAATGTCCTGACTTTC,CASSGSSGANVLTF,TRBV18,TRBJ2-6,.
TGTGCCAGCAGCTTGGCCAAGGGTTACGAGCAGTACTTC,CASSLAKGYEQYF,TRBV5-6,TRBJ2-7,.
TGTGCCAGCAGCGTTCGGGACAGCCCGTACGAGCAGTACTTC,CASSVRDSPYEQYF,TRBV9,TRBJ2-7,TRBD1
TGTGCCAGCAGCCCCGCGGGACAGGGGGAAGCCATTTACCGACAAGCTAGCACAGATACGCAGTATTTT,CASSPAGQGEAIYRQASTDTQYF,TRBV21-1,TRBJ2-3,.
TGTGCCAGCAGACCGAGGGGGGACAGGGAAATCACAGATACGCAGTATTTT,CASRPRGDREITDTQYF,TRBV21-1,TRBJ2-3,.
TGTGCCAGCAGCTGTTGCTCTCACACCGGGGAGCTGTTTTTT,CASSCCSHTGELFF,TRBV9,TRBJ2-2,.
TGTGCCAGCAGTGAGGGGCAGCTCATCTATGGCTACACCTTC,CASSEGQLIYGYTF,TRBV2,TRBJ1-2,.
TGTGCCAGCCGCGGGGCGGGCTATGGCTACACCTTC,CASRGAGYGYTF,TRBV28,TRBJ1-2,.